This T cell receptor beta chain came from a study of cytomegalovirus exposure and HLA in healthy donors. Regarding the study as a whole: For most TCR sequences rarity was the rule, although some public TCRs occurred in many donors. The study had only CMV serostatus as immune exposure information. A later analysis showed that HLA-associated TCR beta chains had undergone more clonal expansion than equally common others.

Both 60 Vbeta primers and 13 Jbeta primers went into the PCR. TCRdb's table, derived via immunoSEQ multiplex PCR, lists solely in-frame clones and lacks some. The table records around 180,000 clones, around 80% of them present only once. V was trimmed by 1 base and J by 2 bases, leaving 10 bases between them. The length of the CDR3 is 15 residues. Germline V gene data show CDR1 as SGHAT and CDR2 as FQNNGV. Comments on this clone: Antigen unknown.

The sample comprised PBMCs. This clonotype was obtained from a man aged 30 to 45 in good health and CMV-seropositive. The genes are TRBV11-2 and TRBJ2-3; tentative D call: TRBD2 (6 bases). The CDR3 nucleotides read TGTGCCAGCAGCTTAGGGGCTAGCGACACAGATACGCAGTATTTT. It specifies CASSLGASDTDTQYF.